This record concerns one T cell receptor beta chain sequence. Its matching antigen is unknown. The sample belongs to a study of T cell responses to AZD1222 COVID-19 vaccine. Study details: Second-dose groups at about 4 or about 12 weeks were pooled. Study conclusions and caveats: Repertoires were sampled only after the peak T cell response. Distributed over spike, vaccine-associated CD4 TCRs predominated at 160-218 and 743-854. Most donors were white British and more were female, and clonal diversity was possibly underestimated.

TCRdb's table, derived via immunoSEQ multiplex PCR, lists solely in-frame clones and lacks some. The table lists fewer than 85,000 clones, about 91% of them singletons, with less than 20% in the top ten. CDR1 and CDR2 from the germline V gene are SEHNR and FQNEAQ (reference sequence). Deletions cut 6 bases from V and 4 bases from J, with 7 bases between. The CDR3 runs to 12 residues. The chain has TRBV7-9 and TRBJ1-5; D gene unclear. The clonotype originates from an adult in good health. The starting material was peripheral blood, obtained on day 0 of AZD1222 vaccination. The CDR3 sequence: CASSVENQPQHF. In DNA, the CDR3 is TGTGCCAGCAGTGTCGAGAATCAGCCCCAGCATTTT.